One and the same sample provided the 31 T cell receptor beta chains below, sequenced in a study of control samples from healthy donors and cancer patients. Profiling relied on immunoSEQ multiplex PCR, and the TCRdb table lists in-frame clones only, not all of them. Counted here are approximately 150,000 clones, almost 90% occurring once; the ten biggest clones make up around 1.6%. Sequencing was performed on blood. These receptors were taken from a man in his late teens or twenties in good health.

V usage is TRBV7-7 and J usage is TRBJ1-3; TRBD1 matches 7 bases. This CDR3 is 15 amino acids long. The V gene's germline CDR1 is SSHAT and CDR2 FNYEAQ (reference sequence). With 1 base clipped from V and 1 base from J, the junction kept 1 base outside the gene matches. The CDR3: CASSLGQGSGNTIYF. The DNA of the CDR3 is TGTGCCAGCAGCTTAGGACAGGGTTCTGGAAACACCATATATTTT.

The chain uses TRBV9 and TRBJ2-2, with D unresolved. The CDR3 spans 14 residues. Germline CDR1 and CDR2: SGDLS and YYNGEE. The V gene lost 2 bases and the J gene lost 2 bases, with 7 bases spanning the gap. The CDR3 sequence is CASSVYANTGELFF. The CDR3 nucleotides are TGTGCCAGCAGCGTCTACGCCAACACCGGGGAGCTGTTTTTT. The entire variable domain, with the rest obtained from reference TRBV9 and TRBJ2-2, is as follows: DSGVTQTPKHLITATGQRVTLRCSPRSGDLSVYWYQQSLDQGLQFLIQYYNGEERAKGNILERFSAQQFPDLHSELNLSSLELGDSALYFCASSVYANTGELFFGEGSRLTVL.

The rearrangement links TRBV29-1 to TRBJ2-2; D is ambiguous. V gave up 0 bases and J gave up 5 bases, with 10 bases separating them. The CDR3 length is 14 residues. Germline V gives CDR1 SQVTM, CDR2 ANQGSEA. The CDR3 loop is CSVEDPMATGELFF. For the CDR3, the DNA is TGCAGCGTTGAAGATCCCATGGCTACCGGGGAGCTGTTTTTT.

The chain recombines TRBV6-6 with TRBJ2-7, with D unresolved. Germline V gene data show CDR1 as MNHNY and CDR2 as SVGAGI (reference sequence). Trimming removed 6 bases at V and 5 bases at J, with 8 bases between. The CDR3 is made up of 11 amino acids. The DNA for the CDR3 is TGTGCCAGCAGGGAAGACGACGAGCAGTACTTC. It encodes CASREDDEQYF.

V and J are TRBV6-5 and TRBJ1-6; D not resolved. The CDR3 spans 15 residues. V was pared by 6 bases and J by 6 bases, with 15 bases between. In germline, CDR1 is MNHEY, CDR2 SVGAGI. The CDR3 DNA sequence: TGTGCCAGCAGCGCTTTTGTTCCGGCTAATTCACCCCTCCACTTT. Translated, it gives CASSAFVPANSPLHF.

The V call is TRBV9, the J call TRBJ2-5; TRBD1 matches 10 bases. This CDR3 has 16 residues. The germline V gene encodes CDR1 SGDLS and CDR2 YYNGEE. The trim removed 1 base at V and 2 bases at J, leaving 5 bases unmatched. CDR3 residues: CASSVNLDRGQETQYF. As DNA, the CDR3 is TGTGCCAGCAGCGTAAATCTGGACAGGGGGCAAGAGACCCAGTACTTC.

This sequence joins TRBV6-5 and TRBJ1-1; D is undetermined. This CDR3 region has 14 residues. Trimming took off 6 bases at V and 3 bases at J, with 14 bases between the two ends. CDR1 and CDR2 (germline): MNHEY, SVGAGI. This CDR3 is CASRGLNTYTEAFF. Here the CDR3 DNA reads TGTGCCAGCAGAGGGTTAAACACATACACTGAAGCTTTCTTT.

This chain joins TRBV7-9 and TRBJ2-7; D not certain. Per germline, CDR1 SEHNR and CDR2 FQNEAQ (reference sequence). The germline V and J ends were trimmed by 5 bases and 6 bases, with 17 bases remaining between them. CDR3 size: 14 residues. The CDR3 is CASSLPKALGEQYF. CDR3 DNA: TGTGCCAGCAGCCTACCTAAGGCGTTGGGCGAGCAGTACTTC.

On this clone itself: One end of the junction fails to match germline, which may point to a read error. The sample carries other DNA sequences with the same CDR3. The genes are TRBV28 and TRBJ2-7; no clear D gene. Germline CDR1 reads MDHEN; CDR2 reads SYDVKM. The CDR3 has 14 amino acids. CDR3 sequence reads: CASGLGTVSYEQYF. The CDR3 DNA reads TGTGCCAGTGGGTTGGGAACCGTTTCCTACGAGCAGTACTTT.

The chain employs TRBV7-9 and TRBJ1-1, with D unresolved. V was shortened by 1 base and J by 1 base, with 4 bases between the two germline ends. Germline lookup yields CDR1 SEHNR and CDR2 FQNEAQ (reference sequence). This CDR3 spans 13 amino acids. The CDR3 region has the DNA TGTGCCAGCAGCTTAGGGTCGAACACTGAAGCTTTCTTT. Amino acid sequence: CASSLGSNTEAFF. The full variable domain, rest sourced from reference TRBV7-9 and TRBJ1-1, is DTGVSQNPRHKITKRGQNVTFRCDPISEHNRLYWYRQTLGQGPEFLTYFQNEAQLEKSRLLSDRFSAERPKGSFSTLEIQRTEQGDSAMYLCASSLGSNTEAFFGQGTRLTVV.

This chain uses TRBV5-6 with TRBJ1-5, with unresolved D. V was clipped by 1 base and J by 0 bases, with 2 bases between them. Germline V CDR1 and CDR2: SGHDT, YYEEEE. This CDR3 comprises 13 residues. Here the CDR3 reads CASSLSSNQPQHF. The CDR3 DNA is TGTGCCAGCAGCTTGAGTAGCAATCAGCCCCAGCATTTT. Together with reference TRBV5-6 and TRBJ1-5, the CDR3 gives the full variable domain: DAGVTQSPTHLIKTRGQQVTLRCSPKSGHDTVSWYQQALGQGPQFIFQYYEEEERQRGNFPDRFSGHQFPNYSSELNVNALLLGDSALYLCASSLSSNQPQHFGDGTRLSIL.

V is TRBV5-1 and J is TRBJ2-6; the match to TRBD2 covers 14 bases. V gave up 0 bases and J gave up 3 bases; unmatched junction bases: 5. This CDR3 has 19 amino acids. Germline loops: CDR1 SGHRS, CDR2 YFSETQ. CDR3 DNA sequence: TGCGCCAGCAGCTTGGCCGCGACTAGCGGGGGGGATGGGGCCAACGTCCTGACTTTC. Encoded protein: CASSLAATSGGDGANVLTF.

This chain joins TRBV6-6 and TRBJ1-2; a weak D match, TRBD1 (6 bases). From germline, CDR1 is MNHNY and CDR2 SVGAGI (reference sequence). CDR3 length equals 14 residues. V lost 5 bases, J lost 4 bases, and 14 bases lay in between. CDR3 bases: TGTGCCAGCAGTCCCGACAGGACACCCTATGGCTACACCTTC. Protein sequence: CASSPDRTPYGYTF.

The count of this clone is one. V usage is TRBV28 and J usage is TRBJ1-5; D gene ambiguous. Germline CDR1 and CDR2: MDHEN and SYDVKM. CDR3 length: 12 amino acids. Deletions cut 1 base from V and 7 bases from J, with 5 bases between. CDR3 amino acids: CASSLLWQPQHF. Here the CDR3 DNA reads TGTGCCAGCAGTTTATTGTGGCAGCCCCAGCATTTT.

The chain employs TRBV4-1 and TRBJ2-7; perhaps TRBD2 as D (6 bases). Germline assignment: CDR1 MGHRA and CDR2 YSYEKL. Trimming cost V 0 bases and J 2 bases, with 14 bases left between them. This CDR3 has 16 residues. The DNA for the CDR3 is TGCGCCAGCAGCCAAGATCTCCGGCGGGGCACCTACGAGCAGTACTTC. This gives the protein CASSQDLRRGTYEQYF.

J is TRBJ1-2 and V is TRBV6-5; D is unresolved. The CDR3 contains 13 residues. Germline V lookup: CDR1 MNHEY, CDR2 SVGAGI. The ends were cut back, 2 bases at V and 4 bases at J, with 8 bases in the middle. The CDR3 spells CASSYRMLYGYTF. CDR3 coding DNA: TGTGCCAGCAGTTACAGAATGCTCTATGGCTACACCTTC.

The rearrangement uses TRBV15 and TRBJ2-1; possibly TRBD2 for D (6 bases). The length of the CDR3 is 15 residues. The V gene's germline CDR1 is LNHNV and CDR2 YYDKDF (reference sequence). V was trimmed by 6 bases and J by 0 bases, leaving 12 bases between them. The CDR3 region has the DNA TGTGCCACCAGTAGGGACTCGAGCTCCTACAATGAGCAGTTCTTC. It codes for CATSRDSSSYNEQFF.

The chain couples TRBV28 to TRBJ2-2; D is possibly TRBD1 (6 bases). Germline V lookup: CDR1 MDHEN, CDR2 SYDVKM. The ends were cut back, 6 bases at V and 1 base at J, with 6 bases in the middle. CDR3 length equals 13 residues. CDR3 nucleotide sequence: TGTGCCAGCAGGGACAGGAACACCGGGGAGCTGTTTTTT. Its protein is CASRDRNTGELFF.

The chain couples TRBV9 to TRBJ1-2, with 12 bases fitting TRBD1. The CDR3 contains 17 residues. Trimming took 5 bases from V and 4 from J; bases not matched to a gene: 12. Per the germline V gene, CDR1 is SGDLS and CDR2 is YYNGEE. CDR3 sequence (DNA): TGTGCCAGCAGATCACCTACCGGGACAGGGGGCCCCTATGGCTACACCTTC. This translates into CASRSPTGTGGPYGYTF.

V usage is TRBV4-3 and J usage is TRBJ1-1, with 7 bases identical to TRBD1. The length of the CDR3 is 14 residues. CDR1 is LGHNA and CDR2 is YSLEER in the germline V gene. The V and J ends lost 0 bases and 11 bases, in that order; junction bases with no gene match: 9. CDR3 sequence (DNA): TGCGCCAGCAGCCAAGATCTTACAGGGGTTAACGCTTTCTTT. It translates to CASSQDLTGVNAFF.

V is TRBV5-1 and J is TRBJ2-7; D remains unclear. Per germline, CDR1 SGHRS and CDR2 YFSETQ. The CDR3 is 15 amino acids. V was trimmed by 0 bases and J by 2 bases, leaving 12 bases between them. Written as DNA, the CDR3 is TGCGCCAGCAGCTTGGAGTCGGCCATAGCCTACGAGCAGTACTTC. Amino acids: CASSLESAIAYEQYF.

This chain uses TRBV4-2 with TRBJ2-1; 10 bases agree with TRBD2. Germline V gives CDR1 LGHNA, CDR2 YNFKEQ. Trimming took 0 bases from V and 8 from J; bases not matched to a gene: 10. The CDR3 has 17 amino acids. CDR3 nucleotides: TGTGCCAGCAGCCAAGACCTAGCGGGGGCCCGATCATATGAGCAGTTCTTC. This gives the protein CASSQDLAGARSYEQFF.

The J gene is TRBJ1-1, the V gene TRBV27; 8 nucleotides agree with TRBD1. Germline CDR1 and CDR2: MNHEY and SMNVEV (reference sequence). The length of the CDR3 is 17 residues. With 5 bases clipped from V and 0 bases from J, the junction kept 11 bases outside the gene matches. The CDR3 DNA sequence: TGTGCCAGCAGTCCCCGGACAGGGCGAGACATGAACACTGAAGCTTTCTTT. Protein sequence: CASSPRTGRDMNTEAFF.

The chain links TRBV7-9 to TRBJ2-1; D assignment may be TRBD1 or TRBD2 (6 bases each). The CDR3 sequence is 16 residues long. Germline V gene data show CDR1 as SEHNR and CDR2 as FQNEAQ (reference sequence). The ends were cut back, 3 bases at V and 4 bases at J, with 16 bases in the middle. The CDR3 nucleotides read TGTGCCAGCAGCTTGTACTGGGGGGCTGAGTACAATGAGCAGTTCTTC. This sequence encodes CASSLYWGAEYNEQFF.

The V call is TRBV4-2, the J call TRBJ1-4; no reliable D call. With 1 base removed from V and 2 bases from J, the gap between germline ends came to 11 bases. Germline values: CDR1 LGHNA, CDR2 YNFKEQ. The CDR3 totals 16 residues. CDR3 sequence (DNA): TGTGCCAGCAGCCAAGTTGCCGGTCTCACTAATGAAAAACTGTTTTTT. Encoded protein: CASSQVAGLTNEKLFF.

The genes are TRBV13 and TRBJ2-1; 7 nucleotides agree with TRBD2. Germline V gene sequence: CDR1 PRHDT, CDR2 FYEKMQ (reference sequence). The CDR3 totals 12 residues. With 4 bases clipped from V and 10 bases from J, the junction kept 4 bases outside the gene matches. The CDR3 loop is CASSSMRGEQFF. CDR3 coding DNA: TGTGCCAGCAGCTCTATGCGGGGGGAGCAGTTCTTC.

The chain couples TRBV5-1 to TRBJ2-5; 7 bases map to TRBD2. Trimming took 9 bases from V and 3 from J; bases not matched to a gene: 23. This CDR3 contains 18 residues. Germline V gene lookup returns CDR1 SGHRS and CDR2 YFSETQ. CDR3 DNA sequence: TGCGCCATCCCTCCTATAAGCGGGAATTCAACGTTAGAAGAGACCCAGTACTTC. Amino acid sequence: CAIPPISGNSTLEETQYF. Based on the CDR3 plus reference TRBV5-1 and TRBJ2-5, the full variable domain is KAGVTQTPRYLIKTRGQQVTLSCSPISGHRSVSWYQQTPGQGLQFLFEYFSETQRNKGNFPGRFSGRQFSNSRSEMNVSTLELGDSALYLCAIPPISGNSTLEETQYFGPGTRLLVL.

This clone was seen only once. The chain uses TRBV2 and TRBJ1-4; TRBD1 is a possible D gene (6 bases). The CDR3 is 18 residues long. The ends were cut back, 5 bases at V and 0 bases at J, with 19 bases in the middle. The germline CDR1 and CDR2 sequences are SNHLY and FYNNEI. The CDR3 DNA follows: TGTGCCAGCAGTCCCGGATGGACAGACGGAGCAACTAATGAAAAACTGTTTTTT. As protein: CASSPGWTDGATNEKLFF.

The chain couples TRBV5-5 to TRBJ1-1; 8 bases are shared with TRBD1. V was pared by 0 bases and J by 8 bases, with 9 bases of the junction left unmatched. The germline CDR1 and CDR2 sequences are SGHKS and YYEKEE (reference sequence). CDR3 length: 15 amino acids. CDR3 protein: CASSLERQGAGEAFF. CDR3 coding DNA: TGTGCCAGCAGCTTGGAACGGCAGGGGGCTGGGGAAGCTTTCTTT.

The genes are TRBV25-1 and TRBJ1-2; 7 nucleotides agree with TRBD1. Germline V gives CDR1 MGHDK, CDR2 SYGVNS. The CDR3 covers 14 residues. After removal of 7 bases from V and 0 bases from J, the junction contained 5 bases not matched to a gene. As DNA, the CDR3 is TGTGCCAGCACCGGGGGACAGTCTAACTATGGCTACACCTTC. It encodes CASTGGQSNYGYTF.

The chain recombines TRBV28 with TRBJ1-5; a possible D gene is TRBD1 (6 bases). The germline V gene has CDR1 MDHEN and CDR2 SYDVKM. This CDR3 is built from 14 residues. Trimming left V 4 bases short and J 5 bases short, with 12 bases between. CDR3 nucleotide sequence: TGTGCCAGCAGTTCCCCAACAGGGCATCAGCCCCAGCATTTT. Translation gives CASSSPTGHQPQHF.